The 13 T cell receptor beta chains below all came from one sample that was sequenced in a study of T cell changes during pregnancy in multiple sclerosis. Profiled with immunoSEQ multiplex PCR; TCRdb holds only in-frame clones, not every one. The data show 30,000 to 35,000 clones, approximately 90% seen once. Source: CD8+ T cells from peripheral blood mononuclear cells, taken before pregnancy. These receptors came from a female donor with multiple sclerosis, enrolled in a pregnancy study.

The chain uses TRBV7-6 and TRBJ1-1; D remains unclear. The V gene's germline CDR1 is SGHVS and CDR2 FNYEAQ. CDR3 size: 13 residues. V was cut by 5 bases and J by 1 base, with 8 bases left in between. CDR3 DNA: TGTGCCAGCAGCCCTGCAGGGAACACTGAAGCTTTCTTT. It yields the protein CASSPAGNTEAFF.

This clone was recorded once. This chain joins TRBV7-6 and TRBJ2-1; 11 bases map to TRBD2. Per the germline V gene, CDR1 is SGHVS and CDR2 is FNYEAQ. The CDR3 spans 17 residues. The V gene end was trimmed by 4 bases and the J gene end by 6 bases; junction bases not matched to a gene: 11. The CDR3 sequence: CASSSKLSGGARNEQFF. The CDR3 DNA is TGTGCCAGCAGCTCGAAGCTTAGCGGGGGGGCTCGCAATGAGCAGTTCTTC.

V and J are TRBV7-9 and TRBJ2-5, with 8 bases lining up with TRBD2. The V segment lost 4 bases and the J segment 4 bases; nucleotides outside the gene matches: 5. The CDR3 loop spans 14 amino acids. Germline lookup yields CDR1 SEHNR and CDR2 FQNEAQ (reference sequence). The CDR3 region has the DNA TGTGCCAGCAGCTCGGGACTAGGTGGAGAGACCCAGTACTTC. Translation gives CASSSGLGGETQYF.

This clone is medium-sized by share. The chain employs TRBV30 and TRBJ2-1; the match to TRBD2 covers 7 bases. Germline CDR1 GTSNPN, CDR2 SVGIG (reference sequence). The CDR3 runs to 12 residues. The V gene end was trimmed by 8 bases and the J gene end by 6 bases; junction bases not matched to a gene: 7. CDR3 DNA sequence: TGTGCCAGAATGGGACTACTCAATGAGCAGTTCTTC. It specifies CARMGLLNEQFF. The variable domain in full, completed from reference TRBV30 and TRBJ2-1, reads SQTIHQWPATLVQPVGSPLSLECTVEGTSNPNLYWYRQAAGRGLQLLFYSVGIGQISSEVPQNLSASRPQDRQFILSSKKLLLSDSGFYLCARMGLLNEQFFGPGTRLTVL.

In its sample, this clone was seen a few times. The J gene is TRBJ2-1, the V gene TRBV19; D uncertain. Between the trimmed V and J ends, which lost 5 bases and 7 bases, there was a span of 12 bases. Germline CDR1 is LNHDA and CDR2 is SQIVND (reference sequence). This CDR3 contains 13 residues. CDR3 sequence (DNA): TGTGCCAGTAGTGAAACCTCCGGGAATGAGCAGTTCTTC. It yields the protein CASSETSGNEQFF.

The chain is built from TRBV19 and TRBJ2-3; no reliable D call. Germline assignment: CDR1 LNHDA and CDR2 SQIVND (reference sequence). V dropped 4 bases and J dropped 4 bases, with 6 bases sitting between them. CDR3 length: 12 amino acids. The chain's CDR3 is CASSTVPDTQYF. The CDR3 bases are TGTGCCAGTAGTACAGTCCCAGATACGCAGTATTTT.

A single count supports this clone. This rearrangement joins TRBV15 to TRBJ2-3; 9 positions match TRBD2. The V gene's germline CDR1 is LNHNV and CDR2 YYDKDF (reference sequence). The CDR3 runs 16 residues. The V segment lost 0 bases and the J segment 4 bases; nucleotides outside the gene matches: 5. CDR3 residues: CATSRDPAGGADTQYF. The CDR3 DNA sequence: TGTGCCACCAGCAGAGATCCGGCGGGGGGGGCAGATACGCAGTATTTT.

The chain joins TRBV7-9 to TRBJ1-4; D is undetermined. Between the trimmed V and J ends, which lost 5 bases and 2 bases, there was a span of 15 bases. CDR1 SEHNR and CDR2 FQNEAQ come from the germline V gene (reference sequence). The CDR3 is made up of 16 amino acids. The CDR3 DNA reads as TGTGCCAGCAGCCCTTATATTGGAGGGACTAATGAAAAACTGTTTTTT. It codes for CASSPYIGGTNEKLFF. The full variable domain, in which reference TRBV7-9 and TRBJ1-4 provide the parts outside the CDR3, is DTGVSQNPRHKITKRGQNVTFRCDPISEHNRLYWYRQTLGQGPEFLTYFQNEAQLEKSRLLSDRFSAERPKGSFSTLEIQRTEQGDSAMYLCASSPYIGGTNEKLFFGSGTQLSVL.

This clone has only one observation. The chain uses TRBV19 and TRBJ2-1; 9 bases match TRBD2. V trimming: 0 bases; J trimming: 4 bases; junction bases outside the gene matches: 4. CDR3 size: 16 residues. Germline V gene sequence: CDR1 LNHDA, CDR2 SQIVND (reference sequence). The CDR3 sequence: CASSIDLAGLYNEQFF. DNA for the CDR3: TGTGCCAGTAGTATAGATCTAGCGGGGCTTTACAATGAGCAGTTCTTC. The whole variable domain, filled in from reference TRBV19 and TRBJ2-1, reads DGGITQSPKYLFRKEGQNVTLSCEQNLNHDAMYWYRQDPGQGLRLIYYSQIVNDFQKGDIAEGYSVSREKKESFPLTVTSAQKNPTAFYLCASSIDLAGLYNEQFFGPGTRLTVL.

The gene calls are TRBV9 and TRBJ2-3; TRBD2 matches at 10 bases. Per the germline V gene, CDR1 is SGDLS and CDR2 is YYNGEE. V lost 3 bases to trimming and J lost 8 bases; unmatched junction nucleotides: 18. This CDR3 contains 18 residues. The CDR3 sequence is CASSASGVQRGGLGTQYF. Here the CDR3 DNA reads TGTGCCAGCAGCGCCAGCGGTGTACAGCGGGGGGGCCTAGGTACGCAGTATTTT. The variable domain in full, with the rest retrieved from reference TRBV9 and TRBJ2-3, is DSGVTQTPKHLITATGQRVTLRCSPRSGDLSVYWYQQSLDQGLQFLIQYYNGEERAKGNILERFSAQQFPDLHSELNLSSLELGDSALYFCASSASGVQRGGLGTQYFGPGTRLTVL.

The J gene is TRBJ2-5, the V gene TRBV11-1; the match to TRBD2 covers 12 bases. This CDR3 spans 18 amino acids. Germline V gives CDR1 SGHAT, CDR2 FQDESV (reference sequence). Losses at the gene ends were 0 bases for V and 5 bases for J; bases not matched to a gene: 10. CDR3 DNA: TGTGCCAGCAGCTTAGCGGCTAGCGGGGGGGGCTTGCGGGAGACCCAGTACTTC. Its translation: CASSLAASGGGLRETQYF. Full variable domain (missing parts from reference TRBV11-1 and TRBJ2-5): EAEVAQSPRYKITEKSQAVAFWCDPISGHATLYWYRQILGQGPELLVQFQDESVVDDSQLPKDRFSAERLKGVDSTLKIQPAELGDSAMYLCASSLAASGGGLRETQYFGPGTRLLVL.

The chain links TRBV29-1 to TRBJ1-2, with a tentative D call TRBD1 (6 bases). Trimming cost V 6 bases and J 3 bases, with 14 bases left between them. This CDR3 region has 13 residues. CDR1 and CDR2 (germline): SQVTM, ANQGSEA. This CDR3 reads CSVRGGEDYGYTF. The CDR3, as DNA: TGCAGCGTGCGCGGGGGCGAAGACTATGGCTACACCTTC.

This chain links TRBV4-1 with TRBJ2-3; D is possibly TRBD2 (6 bases). V lost 3 bases and J 2 bases, leaving 9 bases between the germline ends. This CDR3 has 14 residues. Germline CDR1 and CDR2: MGHRA and YSYEKL. DNA of the CDR3: TGCGCCAGCAGCCAGGGACTGTTCACAGATACGCAGTATTTT. Translation: CASSQGLFTDTQYF.